This entry is about one T cell receptor beta chain. These data belong to a study of control samples from healthy donors and cancer patients. Measured with immunoSEQ multiplex PCR; TCRdb has only the in-frame clones, and not every one. The sample shows approximately 44,000 clones, 70% of them seen only once. Germline V gene lookup returns CDR1 SQVTM and CDR2 ANQGSEA. Trimming cost V 6 bases and J 14 bases, with 29 bases left between them. The CDR3 covers 15 residues. The clonotype originates from a male donor with melanoma. Sequencing input: formalin-fixed, paraffin-embedded tissue. The genes are TRBV29-1 and TRBJ2-1, with TRBD1 as a possible D gene (6 bases). CDR3 bases: TGCAGCGTAACAGGGACCCATGAGCAGTTTCTAGGGAAGTTCTTC. Its protein product is CSVTGTHEQFLGKFF.